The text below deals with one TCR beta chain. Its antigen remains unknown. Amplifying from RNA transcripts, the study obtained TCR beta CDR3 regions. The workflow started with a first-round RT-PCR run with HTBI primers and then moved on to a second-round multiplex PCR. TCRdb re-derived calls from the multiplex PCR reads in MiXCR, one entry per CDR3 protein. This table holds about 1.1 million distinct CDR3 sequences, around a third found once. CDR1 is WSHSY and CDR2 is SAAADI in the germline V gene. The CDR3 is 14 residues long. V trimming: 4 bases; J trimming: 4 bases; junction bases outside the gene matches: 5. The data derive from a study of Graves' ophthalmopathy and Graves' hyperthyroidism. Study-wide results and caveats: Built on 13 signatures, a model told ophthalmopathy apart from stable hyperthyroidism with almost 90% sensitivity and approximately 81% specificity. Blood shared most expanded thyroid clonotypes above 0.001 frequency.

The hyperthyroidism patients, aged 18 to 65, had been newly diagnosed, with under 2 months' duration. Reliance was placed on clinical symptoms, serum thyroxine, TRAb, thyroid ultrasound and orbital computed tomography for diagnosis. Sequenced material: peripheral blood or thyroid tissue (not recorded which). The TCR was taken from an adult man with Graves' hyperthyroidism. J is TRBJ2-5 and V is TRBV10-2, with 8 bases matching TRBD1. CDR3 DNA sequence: TGCGCCAGCAGTGTGGCAGGACAGGGAGAGACCCAGTACTTC. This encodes CASSVAGQGETQYF.